The next 9 T cell receptor beta chains were all read from a single sample in a study of blood T cells in healthy people across ages. The second PCR ran about 6 to 11 cycles with a sample-barcoded 5' primer and J-beta primers. TCRdb itself ran the 5' RACE reads through MiXCR, one entry per CDR3 protein. The repertoire has over 700,000 distinct CDR3 sequences, about 48% of them found once; the top ten carry 40% to 50%. Source material: blood. All receptors come from an older man in good health.

This clonotype was counted a few times. This sequence joins TRBV6-1 and TRBJ2-2; TRBD2 might be the D (6 bases). The CDR3 spans 15 residues. CDR1 is MNHNS, CDR2 SASEGT, per germline. The V end lost 6 bases, the J end lost 8 bases, and 19 bases lay between the germline ends. CDR3 sequence reads: CASRSGTGPPGELFF. Written as DNA, the CDR3 is TGTGCCAGCAGATCCGGGACTGGGCCCCCGGGGGAGCTGTTTTTT.

The chain links TRBV15 to TRBJ2-7; D is unresolved. Per the germline V gene, CDR1 is LNHNV and CDR2 is YYDKDF (reference sequence). This CDR3 has 16 amino acids. V gave up 0 bases and J gave up 0 bases, with 12 bases separating them. CDR3 coding DNA: TGTGCCACCAGCAGAGATAGAGGCAGCAGCTCCTACGAGCAGTACTTC. This codes for CATSRDRGSSSYEQYF.

This clonotype turned up a few times. The chain joins TRBV29-1 to TRBJ2-1; no reliable D call. CDR1 is SQVTM, CDR2 ANQGSEA, per germline. The CDR3 sequence is 11 residues long. Trimming removed 7 bases from V and 7 bases from J, with 11 bases in between. CDR3 DNA: TGCAGCGCCCTTGGAGAGAATGAGCAGTTCTTC. Translated, it gives CSALGENEQFF.

This chain links TRBV10-3 with TRBJ2-5, with 7 positions matching TRBD2. This CDR3 has 14 residues. Trimming at V came to 3 bases and at J to 11 bases, leaving 12 bases not matched to a gene. Germline-derived CDR1 and CDR2 are ENHRY and SYGVKD. The CDR3 bases are TGTGCCATCAGTGATTCTAGCGGTTACAATGAGCAGTACTTC. Its translation is CAISDSSGYNEQYF.

The chain has TRBV5-1 and TRBJ2-3; no definite D call. Germline V gene lookup returns CDR1 SGHRS and CDR2 YFSETQ. The V gene lost 0 bases and the J gene lost 4 bases, with 6 bases spanning the gap. CDR3 length equals 13 residues. The CDR3 DNA follows: TGCGCCAGCAGCTTGGAAGTGGCAGATACGCAGTATTTT. This codes for CASSLEVADTQYF.

The rearrangement joins TRBV7-9 to TRBJ2-1; D uncertain. The J call may be wrong; the DNA end is better matched by TRBJ2-7. Germline CDR1 and CDR2: SEHNR and FQNEAQ (reference sequence). The CDR3 contains 14 residues. CDR3 DNA: TGTGCCAGCAGCTTAGAAACTATCCTCAATGAGCAGTACTTC. Its protein product is CASSLETILNEQYF.

CDR3: CASSLVSGSYAGTF. The CDR3 region has the DNA TGCGCCAGCAGCTTGGTGTCAGGCTCCTATGCGGGCACCTTC. This rearrangement joins TRBV5-1 to TRBJ1-2; D remains unclear. V lost 0 bases to trimming and J lost 13 bases, with 19 bases between them. This CDR3 region has 14 residues. Per the germline V gene, CDR1 is SGHRS and CDR2 is YFSETQ.

J is TRBJ2-1 and V is TRBV24-1, with D maybe TRBD2 (6 bases). The CDR3 is 19 residues long. The ends were cut back, 7 bases at V and 8 bases at J, with 32 bases in the middle. Looked up from germline, CDR1 is KGHDR and CDR2 is SFDVKD. Here the CDR3 DNA reads TGTGCCACCAGGCCCGGGGGTCAGTTAAGCGGTGTAAGTGGCGATGAGCAGTTCTTC. Translation gives CATRPGGQLSGVSGDEQFF.

This chain connects TRBV19 to TRBJ2-5; 10 bases are a match to TRBD2. The CDR3 extends over 14 amino acids. V gave up 5 bases and J gave up 5 bases; unmatched junction bases: 5. Germline V CDR1 and CDR2: LNHDA, SQIVND (reference sequence). CDR3 sequence (DNA): TGTGCCAGTAGTCCTGGGACTAGCGTGGAGACCCAGTACTTC. This encodes CASSPGTSVETQYF.